The text below deals with one T cell receptor (beta chain). The sample originates from a study of blood T cell repertoires in COVID-19. As for the study in general: Sample material is recorded as cDNA or gDNA derived from T cells, B-cell-depleted T cells, or PBMCs.

The CDR3 loop spans 14 amino acids. The germline V gene encodes CDR1 SEHNR and CDR2 FQNEAQ (reference sequence). J was trimmed by 5 bases and V by 0 bases; bases with no gene match: 2. This table comes from immunoSEQ multiplex PCR, and its TCRdb copy is limited to in-frame clones, with some not included. The sample shows roughly 290,000 clones, approximately 86% of them seen only once. J is TRBJ1-2 and V is TRBV7-9; 8 positions match TRBD1. The TCR originated in a human donor with COVID-19, enrolled during active disease. The donor label of this sample is uncertain. The sequenced material came from peripheral blood. CDR3 DNA sequence: TGTGCCAGCAGCTTAGCCGGGACAGGTTATGGCTACACCTTC. Its protein product is CASSLAGTGYGYTF.